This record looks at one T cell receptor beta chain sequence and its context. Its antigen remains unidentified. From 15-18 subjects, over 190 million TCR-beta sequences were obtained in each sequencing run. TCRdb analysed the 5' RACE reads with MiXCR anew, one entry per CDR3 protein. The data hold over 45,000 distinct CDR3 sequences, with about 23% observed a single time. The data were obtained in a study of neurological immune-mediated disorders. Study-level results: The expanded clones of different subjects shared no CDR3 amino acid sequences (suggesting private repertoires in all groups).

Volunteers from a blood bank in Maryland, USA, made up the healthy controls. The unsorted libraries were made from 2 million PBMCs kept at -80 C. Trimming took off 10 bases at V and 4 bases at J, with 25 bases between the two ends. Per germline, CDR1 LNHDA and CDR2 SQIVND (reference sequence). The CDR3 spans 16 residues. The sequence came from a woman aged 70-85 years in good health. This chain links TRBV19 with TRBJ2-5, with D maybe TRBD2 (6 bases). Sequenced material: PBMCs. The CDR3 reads CATLGGAPAWSETQYF. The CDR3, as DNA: TGTGCCACCCTAGGAGGGGCTCCCGCTTGGTCAGAGACCCAGTACTTC.